The 22 T cell receptor beta chains below were found in one sample sequenced in a study of a mutant IDH1 vaccine in newly diagnosed glioma. TCRdb keeps only in-frame clones here, not all; method: immunoSEQ multiplex PCR. The data show 30,000 to 40,000 clones, approximately 80% seen once. What these receptors recognize is not known. This sample's time point: week 35, safety follow-up. Each dose of the vaccine consisted of 300 ug of mutant IDH1 20-mer peptide, with topical imiquimod. Source: PBMCs, taken from a glioma patient whose treatment included an IDH1 peptide vaccine. The receptors here all came from a woman aged 18-29 years with glioma.

The sample holds a few counts of this clone. The gene calls are TRBV6-5 and TRBJ1-4, with TRBD1 matching 8 bases. The ends lost 5 bases at V and 11 bases at J; junction bases unmatched: 10. The CDR3 has 14 amino acids. The germline V gene has CDR1 MNHEY and CDR2 SVGAGI. In DNA form, the CDR3 reads TGTGCCAGCAGTCCCAGGGGGCCGAATGGGAAACTGTTTTTT. This encodes CASSPRGPNGKLFF.

The chain couples TRBV25-1 to TRBJ2-5; tentative D call: TRBD1 (6 bases). The DNA end favors TRBJ2-7, so the J call may be wrong. Per the germline V gene, CDR1 is MGHDK and CDR2 is SYGVNS. The CDR3 consists of 12 residues. CDR3 in DNA: TGTGCCAGCGGACAGCGATCCTACGAGCAGTACTTC. Amino acid sequence: CASGQRSYEQYF.

The chain recombines TRBV7-9 with TRBJ2-1; TRBD1 or TRBD2 may be the D gene (5 bases each). The length of the CDR3 is 14 residues. The V end was cut by 5 bases, the J end by 2 bases, with 10 bases between. Germline V gives CDR1 SEHNR, CDR2 FQNEAQ (reference sequence). This CDR3 is CASSPRGTYNEQFF. For the CDR3, the DNA is TGTGCCAGCAGCCCCCGGGGCACCTACAATGAGCAGTTCTTC.

This chain links TRBV30 with TRBJ2-5; the D is unclear. Germline CDR1 is GTSNPN and CDR2 is SVGIG (reference sequence). V was trimmed by 0 bases and J by 1 base, leaving 15 bases between them. The CDR3 loop spans 16 amino acids. The CDR3 here is CAWSVSRTASQETQYF. In DNA, the CDR3 is TGTGCCTGGAGTGTGAGTAGAACAGCTTCCCAAGAGACCCAGTACTTC.

This clone has just a few counts. J is TRBJ1-3 and V is TRBV6-1; 7 positions agree with TRBD1. Germline loops: CDR1 MNHNS, CDR2 SASEGT. With V trimmed by 6 bases and J by 6 bases, 5 bases remained unmatched. This CDR3 contains 13 residues. The CDR3 loop is CASRETGPNTIYF. As DNA, the CDR3 is TGTGCCAGCAGGGAGACAGGGCCAAACACCATATATTTT.

This chain uses TRBV6-5 with TRBJ2-4; possible D gene TRBD2, 5 bases. The V end lost 6 bases, the J end lost 0 bases, and 12 bases lay between the germline ends. CDR3 length: 15 residues. The V gene's germline CDR1 is MNHEY and CDR2 SVGAGI. CDR3 nucleotide sequence: TGTGCCAGCAGGCCACTAGGTGGAGCCAAAAACATTCAGTACTTC. It yields the protein CASRPLGGAKNIQYF.

In its sample, this clone was seen a few times. V is TRBV7-2 and J is TRBJ1-5; the D is unclear. Trimming stripped 1 base from V and 3 bases from J, with 4 bases between. The CDR3 has 13 residues. The germline V gene has CDR1 SGHTA and CDR2 FQGNSA. The DNA of the CDR3 is TGTGCCAGCAGCTTAGACTTCAATCAGCCCCAGCATTTT. Translating gives CASSLDFNQPQHF.

The chain has TRBV10-3 and TRBJ2-2; the match to TRBD2 covers 7 bases. Per the germline V gene, CDR1 is ENHRY and CDR2 is SYGVKD. The CDR3 contains 17 residues. With V trimmed by 2 bases and J by 0 bases, 6 bases remained unmatched. DNA of the CDR3: TGTGCCATCAGTGAGAGAATGGGAGGGGCGAACACCGGGGAGCTGTTTTTT. Protein product: CAISERMGGANTGELFF.

The CDR3 region is CASSLPASTGELFF. The CDR3 DNA follows: TGTGCCAGCAGCTTACCAGCTAGCACCGGGGAGCTGTTTTTT. The chain has TRBV11-2 and TRBJ2-2; D gene uncertain. V lost 2 bases to trimming and J lost 4 bases, with 8 bases between them. The CDR3 totals 14 residues. Germline V lookup: CDR1 SGHAT, CDR2 FQNNGV.

The count of this clone is one. The gene calls are TRBV6-5 and TRBJ1-2; D not certain. The V gene lost 2 bases and the J gene lost 5 bases, with 9 bases spanning the gap. Germline V gene data show CDR1 as MNHEY and CDR2 as SVGAGI. CDR3 size: 13 residues. The CDR3, as DNA: TGTGCCAGCAGTTACGATTGGGCTTATGGCTACACCTTC. This translates into CASSYDWAYGYTF.

The chain uses TRBV19 and TRBJ1-2; D is uncertain. This CDR3 comprises 16 residues. Germline CDR1 reads LNHDA; CDR2 reads SQIVND (reference sequence). V was pared by 7 bases and J by 7 bases, with 25 bases between. CDR3 DNA sequence: TGTGCCAGTACCACGACCGCAGGATGGGCATCGGGTGGCTACACCTTC. Its protein product is CASTTTAGWASGGYTF.

The chain couples TRBV6-5 to TRBJ2-3, with a weak D call TRBD1 (7 bases). CDR3 length: 15 residues. The germline V and J ends were trimmed by 5 bases and 0 bases, with 12 bases remaining between them. The germline CDR1 and CDR2 sequences are MNHEY and SVGAGI. CDR3 nucleotide sequence: TGTGCCAGCAGTCCTCAGGGGGGCAGCACAGATACGCAGTATTTT. Encoded protein: CASSPQGGSTDTQYF.

This clone has only one observation. The genes are TRBV23-1 and TRBJ2-1, with TRBD2 identical over 10 bases. TRBV23-1 is an open reading frame, and its role is uncertain. Unmatched junction bases numbered 5, after V lost 0 bases and J lost 6 bases. The CDR3 is made up of 16 amino acids. CDR3 coding DNA: TGCGCCAGCAGTCAATCCGCTAGCGGGAGTTTCAATGAGCAGTTCTTC. Its protein is CASSQSASGSFNEQFF.

The table lists this clone with a few counts. The V and J genes are TRBV18 and TRBJ1-1; D is unclear. Germline CDR1 and CDR2: KGHSH and LQKENI. V lost 0 bases, J lost 11 bases, and 16 bases lay in between. The CDR3 has 14 amino acids. The CDR3 protein is CASSPPVVGHPAFF. In nucleotides, the CDR3 is TGTGCCAGCTCACCACCGGTCGTGGGTCACCCGGCTTTCTTT.

The rearrangement joins TRBV15 to TRBJ2-5, with D perhaps TRBD1 (6 bases). In germline, CDR1 is LNHNV, CDR2 YYDKDF (reference sequence). Trimming removed 0 bases at V and 1 base at J, with 12 bases between. The CDR3 extends over 16 amino acids. The CDR3 DNA reads as TGTGCCACCAGCAGAGAACCGGGACAACGCCAAGAGACCCAGTACTTC. Protein: CATSREPGQRQETQYF.

This clone has a handful of counts. The V and J genes are TRBV7-8 and TRBJ2-5; D could derive from TRBD1 or TRBD2 (6 bases each). The CDR3 is made up of 15 amino acids. Germline V gene sequence: CDR1 SGHVS, CDR2 FQNEAQ. Trimming removed 7 bases from V and 1 base from J, with 16 bases in between. CDR3 nucleotides: TGTGCCAGCAAAAAAGGGGGGACACCCCAAGAGACCCAGTACTTC. It codes for CASKKGGTPQETQYF.

Remarks on this clone: At one of its ends the junction is not consistent with the germline gene, which may arise from a read error. This sequence joins TRBV7-7 and TRBJ2-1; 14 bases map to TRBD2. The germline gives CDR1 SSHAT, CDR2 FNYEAQ (reference sequence). CDR3 length: 15 amino acids. CDR3 nucleotide sequence: TGTGCTAGCAGCCAGACTAGCGGGGGGGTAGGGGAGCAGTTCTTC. Translated, it gives CASSQTSGGVGEQFF.

CDR3 amino acids: CASGFGPAGGPDTGELFF. CDR3 in DNA: TGTGCTAGTGGTTTTGGGCCAGCGGGGGGGCCCGACACCGGGGAGCTGTTTTTT. The chain links TRBV12-5 to TRBJ2-2, with TRBD2 matching 10 bases. J was trimmed by 3 bases and V by 3 bases; bases with no gene match: 10. Germline values: CDR1 LGHNT, CDR2 FRNRAP. The CDR3 has 18 amino acids.

CDR3 sequence (DNA): TGTGCCAGCAGGTTTGGGACAGGTTTCTCACCCCTCCACTTT. Its translation is CASRFGTGFSPLHF. V usage is TRBV6-5 and J usage is TRBJ1-6, with 8 bases fitting TRBD1. Losses at the gene ends were 6 bases for V and 10 bases for J; bases not matched to a gene: 8. CDR1 and CDR2 from the germline V gene are MNHEY and SVGAGI. This CDR3 region has 14 residues.

The V and J genes are TRBV11-3 and TRBJ2-5; D is unresolved. V dropped 2 bases and J dropped 2 bases, with 6 bases sitting between them. This CDR3 is built from 13 residues. Germline V gives CDR1 SGHNT, CDR2 YENEEA. The CDR3 DNA reads as TGTGCCAGCAGCTTAAGGGATCAAGAGACCCAGTACTTC. Residues: CASSLRDQETQYF. The whole variable domain, remainder taken from reference TRBV11-3 and TRBJ2-5, is EAGVVQSPRYKIIEKKQPVAFWCNPISGHNTLYWYLQNLGQGPELLIRYENEEAVDDSQLPKDRFSAERLKGVDSTLKIQPAELGDSAVYLCASSLRDQETQYFGPGTRLLVL.

This chain joins TRBV27 and TRBJ1-2, with D unclear. CDR1 is MNHEY, CDR2 SMNVEV, per germline (reference sequence). This CDR3 comprises 13 residues. Trimming pared 3 bases from V and 0 bases from J, leaving 5 bases between. This CDR3 is CASSFSANYGYTF. The CDR3 region has the DNA TGTGCCAGCAGTTTCTCAGCTAACTATGGCTACACCTTC.

The V and J genes are TRBV6-1 and TRBJ2-5, with D possibly being TRBD2 (6 bases). The CDR3 is made up of 15 amino acids. Germline V gene data show CDR1 as MNHNS and CDR2 as SASEGT. V was trimmed by 6 bases and J by 7 bases, leaving 21 bases between them. The CDR3 nucleotides are TGTGCCAGCAGAACCATACAGGCTCTGGGAGGGACCCAGTACTTC. Translation gives CASRTIQALGGTQYF.